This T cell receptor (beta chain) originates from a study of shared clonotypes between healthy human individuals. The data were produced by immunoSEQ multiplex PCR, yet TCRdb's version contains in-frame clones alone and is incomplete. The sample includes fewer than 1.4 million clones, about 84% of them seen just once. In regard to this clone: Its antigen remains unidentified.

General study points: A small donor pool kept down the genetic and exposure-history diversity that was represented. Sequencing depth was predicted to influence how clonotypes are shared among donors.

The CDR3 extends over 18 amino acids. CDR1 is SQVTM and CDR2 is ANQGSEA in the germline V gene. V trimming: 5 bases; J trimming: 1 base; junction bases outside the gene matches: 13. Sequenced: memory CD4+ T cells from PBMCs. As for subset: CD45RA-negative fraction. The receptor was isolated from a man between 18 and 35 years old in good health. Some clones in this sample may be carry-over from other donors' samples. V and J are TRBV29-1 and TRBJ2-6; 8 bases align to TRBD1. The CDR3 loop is CSVKPTGALQSGANVLTF. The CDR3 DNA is TGCAGCGTTAAACCGACAGGGGCCCTCCAGTCTGGGGCCAACGTCCTGACTTTC.